One sample yielded the 25 T cell receptor beta chains listed below, sequenced in a study of cytotoxic CD8 clonotypes in ibrutinib-treated CLL. The protocol was immunoSEQ multiplex PCR, while the TCRdb copy is restricted to in-frame clones and leaves out a portion. The sample holds fewer than 70,000 clones, more than 70% seen once. The sample in question was PBMCs, obtained after 12 months of ibrutinib treatment. These receptors all come from a human donor with chronic lymphocytic leukemia.

V usage is TRBV28 and J usage is TRBJ2-3; TRBD1 matches at 11 bases. V gave up 3 bases and J gave up 2 bases; unmatched junction bases: 13. CDR3 length: 19 residues. Germline V gives CDR1 MDHEN, CDR2 SYDVKM. CDR3 coding DNA: TGTGCCAGCAGTTTGTCCGGGACAGGGGGGGGACCCTACACAGATACGCAGTATTTT. The encoded protein is CASSLSGTGGGPYTDTQYF.

The V gene is TRBV18, the J gene TRBJ2-5, with a possible D match to TRBD2 (6 bases). V was trimmed by 3 bases and J by 0 bases, leaving 11 bases between them. CDR3 length: 15 residues. Germline CDR1 KGHSH, CDR2 LQKENI. DNA of the CDR3: TGTGCCAGCTCACCCCTGGGCGGGAACCAAGAGACCCAGTACTTC. It encodes CASSPLGGNQETQYF.

The chain recombines TRBV13 with TRBJ1-2; D is perhaps TRBD1 (6 bases). Germline values: CDR1 PRHDT, CDR2 FYEKMQ (reference sequence). V lost 5 bases and J 3 bases, leaving 13 bases between the germline ends. The CDR3 consists of 14 residues. Here the CDR3 DNA reads TGTGCCAGCAGCCTAAGACAGGCATACTATGGCTACACCTTC. This encodes CASSLRQAYYGYTF. Variable domain in full (rest from reference TRBV13 and TRBJ1-2): AAGVIQSPRHLIKEKRETATLKCYPIPRHDTVYWYQQGPGQDPQFLISFYEKMQSDKGSIPDRFSAQQFSDYHSELNMSSLELGDSALYFCASSLRQAYYGYTFGSGTRLTVV.

This clone was seen more than once but under ten times. The chain combines TRBV4-1 with TRBJ2-1, with D perhaps TRBD2 (6 bases). The V gene's germline CDR1 is MGHRA and CDR2 YSYEKL. V was shortened by 1 base and J by 13 bases, with 14 bases between the two germline ends. The CDR3 is 13 residues long. CDR3 nucleotide sequence: TGCGCCAGCAGCCAAGGCCCTAGCGTTTTCCAGTTCTTC. It specifies CASSQGPSVFQFF.

CDR3 sequence (DNA): TGTGCCAGTAGTATAGCTAACCAGGCGTTTGGACAGGGCAATCAGCCCCAGCATTTT. It translates to CASSIANQAFGQGNQPQHF. V is TRBV19 and J is TRBJ1-5, with 7 bases lining up with TRBD1. The CDR3 totals 19 residues. V shed 1 base and J 2 bases; nucleotides not matched to a gene: 14. Germline loops: CDR1 LNHDA, CDR2 SQIVND (reference sequence).

This rearrangement joins TRBV19 to TRBJ2-1; 9 bases are a match to TRBD1. Trimming cost V 8 bases and J 4 bases; bases outside gene matches: 9. The CDR3 runs to 15 residues. Germline V gene sequence: CDR1 LNHDA, CDR2 SQIVND (reference sequence). Here the CDR3 DNA reads TGTGCCAGTGTTAGAGGTGGACAGGGGTACAATGAGCAGTTCTTC. Amino acid sequence: CASVRGGQGYNEQFF.

The V and J genes are TRBV7-9 and TRBJ2-7; 7 nucleotides match TRBD1. This CDR3 is 14 amino acids long. With 0 bases clipped from V and 4 bases from J, the junction kept 3 bases outside the gene matches. Germline-derived CDR1 and CDR2 are SEHNR and FQNEAQ (reference sequence). The CDR3 DNA follows: TGTGCCAGCAGCTTAGCCGGGACAGCTTACGAGCAGTACTTC. It yields the protein CASSLAGTAYEQYF. Full variable domain (remainder filled in from reference TRBV7-9 and TRBJ2-7): DTGVSQNPRHKITKRGQNVTFRCDPISEHNRLYWYRQTLGQGPEFLTYFQNEAQLEKSRLLSDRFSAERPKGSFSTLEIQRTEQGDSAMYLCASSLAGTAYEQYFGPGTRLTVT.

V and J are TRBV19 and TRBJ2-7; tentatively, D is TRBD1 (6 bases). The CDR3 sequence is 15 residues long. Per the germline V gene, CDR1 is LNHDA and CDR2 is SQIVND (reference sequence). V was pared by 3 bases and J by 3 bases, with 15 bases between. CDR3 nucleotide sequence: TGTGCCAGTAGTATCGCCTCTACAGGGCTCTACGAGCAGTACTTC. Translation gives CASSIASTGLYEQYF.

V is TRBV7-6 and J is TRBJ2-1; 8 bases are shared with TRBD2. Germline loops: CDR1 SGHVS, CDR2 FNYEAQ. The CDR3 covers 16 residues. Trimming removed 7 bases from V and 6 bases from J; junction bases left unmatched: 14. The CDR3 nucleotides read TGTGCCAGCACCCTGGGTGGGGCGGGAGGCCTCAATGAGCAGTTCTTC. It translates to CASTLGGAGGLNEQFF. Full variable domain (remainder filled in from reference TRBV7-6 and TRBJ2-1): GAGVSQSPRYKVTKRGQDVALRCDPISGHVSLYWYRQALGQGPEFLTYFNYEAQQDKSGLPNDRFSAERPEGSISTLTIQRTEQRDSAMYRCASTLGGAGGLNEQFFGPGTRLTVL.

The chain combines TRBV6-4 with TRBJ2-1; D is uncertain. Trimming shortened V by 5 bases and J by 5 bases, and 10 bases separated the two germline ends. Germline CDR1 is MRHNA and CDR2 is SNTAGT. CDR3 size: 13 residues. The CDR3 DNA follows: TGTGCCAGCAGTAGGTGGGCCAACAATGAGCAGTTCTTC. The encoded protein is CASSRWANNEQFF.

This chain links TRBV5-3 with TRBJ2-7; tentative D call: TRBD2 (6 bases). TRBV5-3 is an open reading frame, and its role is uncertain. CDR3 length: 17 residues. Trimming pared 0 bases from V and 2 bases from J, leaving 18 bases between. The CDR3 is CARSLDRRTTRPYEQYF. CDR3 nucleotides: TGTGCCAGAAGCTTGGATCGCAGGACTACCCGGCCCTACGAGCAGTACTTC.

V gene TRBV18 combines with J gene TRBJ2-3; 11 bases are shared with TRBD2. The CDR3 length is 15 residues. Per the germline V gene, CDR1 is KGHSH and CDR2 is LQKENI. J lost 5 bases, V lost 8 bases, and 9 bases had no gene match. CDR3 protein: CASHMTSGTGDTQYF. CDR3 nucleotide sequence: TGTGCCAGCCATATGACTAGCGGGACAGGAGATACGCAGTATTTT.

The chain links TRBV28 to TRBJ1-2, with D perhaps TRBD1 (5 bases). This CDR3 has 15 residues. Germline V CDR1 and CDR2: MDHEN, SYDVKM. V shed 6 bases and J shed 4 bases, with 18 bases lying between them. The CDR3, as DNA: TGTGCCAGCAGCCTAGAATTGGCAGGGATCTATGGCTACACCTTC. This encodes CASSLELAGIYGYTF.

The J gene is TRBJ2-2, the V gene TRBV28; D remains ambiguous. CDR1 and CDR2 from the germline V gene are MDHEN and SYDVKM. The V end lost 3 bases, the J end lost 0 bases, and 14 bases lay between the germline ends. The CDR3 totals 17 residues. The CDR3, as DNA: TGTGCCAGCAGTTTCCCCCCCCTGGGCGCGAACACCGGGGAGCTGTTTTTT. Protein sequence: CASSFPPLGANTGELFF.

This chain uses TRBV2 with TRBJ1-4; unclear D gene. The V end was cut by 8 bases, the J end by 0 bases, with 7 bases between. Germline CDR1 SNHLY, CDR2 FYNNEI. The CDR3 extends over 13 amino acids. CDR3 in amino acids: CASGDATNEKLFF. CDR3 bases: TGTGCCAGCGGAGATGCAACTAATGAAAAACTGTTTTTT.

This clone was detected ten times or more. The chain has TRBV28 and TRBJ1-2; D is unresolved. The length of the CDR3 is 12 residues. Germline assignment: CDR1 MDHEN and CDR2 SYDVKM. Trimming took 6 bases from V and 1 from J, leaving 6 bases between them. CDR3 nucleotides: TGTGCCAGCAGACAGATTAACTATGGCTACACCTTC. It is translated as CASRQINYGYTF.

This clone came up a few times. The genes are TRBV7-2 and TRBJ2-7, with D possibly being TRBD2 (6 bases). V shed 5 bases and J shed 0 bases, with 23 bases lying between them. The germline CDR1 and CDR2 sequences are SGHTA and FQGNSA. The CDR3 is made up of 18 amino acids. Written as DNA, the CDR3 is TGTGCCAGCAGCATCAACCCGCCGGGAGCTTCGAGCTCCTACGAGCAGTACTTC. Protein: CASSINPPGASSSYEQYF.

The chain links TRBV15 to TRBJ2-7; D gene uncertain. CDR3 length equals 14 residues. Germline V gives CDR1 LNHNV, CDR2 YYDKDF (reference sequence). Trimming took off 1 base at V and 0 bases at J, with 7 bases between the two ends. The CDR3 DNA is TGTGCCACCAGCAGAGGGGCAAACTCCTACGAGCAGTACTTC. Translating gives CATSRGANSYEQYF.

The rearrangement joins TRBV27 to TRBJ2-1; 11 bases agree with TRBD2. Germline V CDR1 and CDR2: MNHEY, SMNVEV (reference sequence). The CDR3 is 17 residues long. V lost 3 bases to trimming and J lost 4 bases; unmatched junction nucleotides: 8. Written as DNA, the CDR3 is TGTGCCAGCAGTTTCCCGACACTAGCGGGAGAGTACAATGAGCAGTTCTTC. This codes for CASSFPTLAGEYNEQFF.

V gene TRBV7-2 combines with J gene TRBJ2-7; no clear D gene. The germline V and J ends were trimmed by 4 bases and 6 bases, with 10 bases remaining between them. CDR3 size: 12 residues. CDR1 and CDR2 (germline): SGHTA, FQGNSA. The CDR3 DNA sequence: TGTGCCAGCAGCTCTTCAGGAGCCGAGCAGTACTTC. Translating it yields CASSSSGAEQYF. The full variable domain, its missing parts supplied by reference TRBV7-2 and TRBJ2-7, is GAGVSQSPSNKVTEKGKDVELRCDPISGHTALYWYRQSLGQGLEFLIYFQGNSAPDKSGLPSDRFSAERTGGSVSTLTIQRTQQEDSAVYLCASSSSGAEQYFGPGTRLTVT.

This clone was seen only a few times. V gene TRBV4-1 combines with J gene TRBJ2-3, with 10 bases matching TRBD2. Trimming removed 2 bases from V and 2 bases from J; junction bases left unmatched: 4. CDR1 and CDR2 from the germline V gene are MGHRA and YSYEKL. The CDR3 covers 16 residues. The CDR3 sequence is CASSQRLAGDTDTQYF. The CDR3 region has the DNA TGCGCCAGCAGCCAAAGGCTAGCGGGAGACACAGATACGCAGTATTTT.

This clone was seen a few times. V gene TRBV5-4 combines with J gene TRBJ2-2; TRBD2 aligns across 13 bases. The CDR3 loop spans 19 amino acids. Germline V CDR1 and CDR2: SGHNT, YYREEE (reference sequence). J gave up 4 bases and V 5 bases, and 14 bases lay outside the gene matches. CDR3 region: CASRRGRTSGSLGTGELFF. The CDR3 coding sequence is TGTGCCAGCAGACGGGGAAGGACTAGCGGGAGCCTTGGCACCGGGGAGCTGTTTTTT.

The CDR3 bases are TGCGCCAGCAGCATGGACCACACAGATACGCAGTATTTT. Protein: CASSMDHTDTQYF. This sequence joins TRBV5-1 and TRBJ2-3; no clear D gene. Trimming cost V 4 bases and J 2 bases, with 8 bases left between them. The germline gives CDR1 SGHRS, CDR2 YFSETQ. This CDR3 has 13 residues.

This chain links TRBV5-4 with TRBJ2-6; 7 nucleotides match TRBD2. Germline assignment: CDR1 SGHNT and CDR2 YYREEE (reference sequence). The J segment lost 0 bases and the V segment lost 1 base, leaving 10 bases of the junction unmatched. CDR3 length: 19 amino acids. This chain's CDR3 is CASSLPLVSGNSGANVLTF. The CDR3 region has the DNA TGTGCCAGCAGCTTGCCCCTTGTAAGCGGGAACTCTGGGGCCAACGTCCTGACTTTC.

The chain joins TRBV5-1 to TRBJ2-2; 9 bases are shared with TRBD2. From germline, CDR1 is SGHRS and CDR2 YFSETQ. After removal of 4 bases from V and 9 bases from J, the junction contained 16 bases not matched to a gene. The CDR3 runs to 17 residues. CDR3: CASSMSSLAGASRELFF. The CDR3 bases are TGCGCCAGCAGCATGTCCTCCTTAGCGGGAGCTAGCCGGGAGCTGTTTTTT.